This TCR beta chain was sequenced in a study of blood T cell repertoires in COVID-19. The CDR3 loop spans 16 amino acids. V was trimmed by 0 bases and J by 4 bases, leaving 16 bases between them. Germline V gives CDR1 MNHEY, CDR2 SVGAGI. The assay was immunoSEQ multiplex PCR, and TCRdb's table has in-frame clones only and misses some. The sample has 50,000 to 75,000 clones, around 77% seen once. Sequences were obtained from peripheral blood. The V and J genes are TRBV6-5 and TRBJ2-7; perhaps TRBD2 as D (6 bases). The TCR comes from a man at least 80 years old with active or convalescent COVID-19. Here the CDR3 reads CASSYSIGGTNYEQYF. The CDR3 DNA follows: TGTGCCAGCAGTTACTCGATCGGGGGAACGAATTACGAGCAGTACTTC.